This TCR beta chain emerged from a study of blood T cell repertoires in COVID-19. Study details: COVID-19 samples, acute and convalescent, were from the United States, Italy and Spain. PBMCs, B-cell-depleted T cells, or T cells provided the cDNA or gDNA that made up the material.

Authors' methods: Amplification from reference gene primers served as the basis for estimated nucleated cell counts. Repertoires were generated with immunoSEQ multiplex PCR, while TCRdb's copy carries only in-frame clones and drops some. V and J calls and clone size are as listed in that table; D and trimming were resolved from the DNA. The repertoire holds fewer than 70,000 clones, with more than 80% as singletons. This CDR3 has 11 residues. CDR1 and CDR2 (germline): MNHEY, SVGAGI. This chain joins TRBV6-5 and TRBJ2-1; D unresolved. Sequencing was performed on peripheral blood. This TCR derives from a woman of 80 years or more with active COVID-19. CDR3: CFTSLYNEQFF. The CDR3 bases are TGTTTTACAAGTCTCTACAATGAGCAGTTCTTC.